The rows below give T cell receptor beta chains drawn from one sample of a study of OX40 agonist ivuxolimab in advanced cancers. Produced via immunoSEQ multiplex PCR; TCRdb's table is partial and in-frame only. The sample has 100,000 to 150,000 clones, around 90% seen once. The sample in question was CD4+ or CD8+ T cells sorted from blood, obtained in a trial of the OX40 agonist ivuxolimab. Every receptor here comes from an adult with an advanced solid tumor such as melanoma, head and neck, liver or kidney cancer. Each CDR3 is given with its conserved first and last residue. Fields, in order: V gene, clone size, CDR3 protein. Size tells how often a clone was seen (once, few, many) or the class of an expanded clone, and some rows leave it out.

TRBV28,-,CASSSGLPYEQYF
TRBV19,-,CASSVPGTGPYNEQFF
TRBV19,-,CASSPKVDRGYGYTF
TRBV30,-,CAWSDPFYEQYF
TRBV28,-,CASNRLDEKLFF
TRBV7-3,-,CASSLGGMAEETQYF
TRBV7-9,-,CASSLGGALRAKNIQYF
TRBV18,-,CASSEITGMWSEAFF
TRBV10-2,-,CAGKDGSEEQYF
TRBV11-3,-,CASSRRGLNDEQYF
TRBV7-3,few,CASSGLAGMTYEQYF